What follows is one T cell receptor (beta chain) and its context. The protocol was immunoSEQ multiplex PCR, while the TCRdb copy is restricted to in-frame clones and leaves out a portion. The sample shows about 24,000 clones, approximately 96% of them seen only once. The CDR3 spans 14 residues. V gave up 4 bases and J gave up 6 bases; unmatched junction bases: 5. Germline values: CDR1 WNHNN, CDR2 SYGVQD (reference sequence). The data were obtained in a study of B cell selection in AIRE deficiency. Sorting defined conventional CD4 T cells as CD4+CD127+. This TCR derives from a human donor in good health. The chain is built from TRBV10-1 and TRBJ2-2, with TRBD1 matching over 7 bases. Sequencing was carried out using CD4+CD127+ conventional T cells sorted from PBMCs. CDR3 in DNA: TGCGCCAGCAGTGCCAGGGGGTATGCCGGGGAGCTGTTTTTT. Amino acid sequence: CASSARGYAGELFF.